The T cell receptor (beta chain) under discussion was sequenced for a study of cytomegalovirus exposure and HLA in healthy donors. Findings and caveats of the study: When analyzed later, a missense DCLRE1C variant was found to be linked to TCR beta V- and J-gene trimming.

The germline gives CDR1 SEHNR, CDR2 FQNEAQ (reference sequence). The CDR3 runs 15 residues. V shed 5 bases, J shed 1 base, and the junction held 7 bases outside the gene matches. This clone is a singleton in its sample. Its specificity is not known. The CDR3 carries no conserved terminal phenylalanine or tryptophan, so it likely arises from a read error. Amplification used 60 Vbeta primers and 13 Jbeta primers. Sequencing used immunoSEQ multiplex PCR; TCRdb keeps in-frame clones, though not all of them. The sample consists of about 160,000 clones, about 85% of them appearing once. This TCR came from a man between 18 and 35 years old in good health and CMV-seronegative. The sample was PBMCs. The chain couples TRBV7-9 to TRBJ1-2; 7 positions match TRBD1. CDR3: CASSDRQGNNYGYTL. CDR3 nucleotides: TGTGCCAGCAGCGATCGACAGGGAAATAACTATGGCTACACCCTC.